These 17 T cell receptor beta chains were sequenced from one sample in a study of technical replicates of blood from a handful of donors. Sequencing was performed with immunoSEQ multiplex PCR; in TCRdb, only in-frame clones are kept and a portion is missing. The table lists roughly 50,000 clones, 80% to 95% of them singletons. Sample: PBMCs. Source of these receptors: a human donor in good health. Some clones in this sample may be carry-over from other donors' samples.

The chain joins TRBV6-4 to TRBJ2-1; D might be TRBD2 (5 bases). V was cut by 7 bases and J by 0 bases, with 10 bases left in between. CDR1 MRHNA and CDR2 SNTAGT come from the germline V gene. The CDR3 is made up of 14 amino acids. CDR3 DNA sequence: TGTGCCAGCAATCAGCGGAACTCCTACAATGAGCAGTTCTTC. Translated: CASNQRNSYNEQFF.

This clone was picked up a small number of times. The CDR3 DNA is TGTGCCAGCAGCTCGACACAGGGGGCTTACAATCAGCCCCAGCATTTT. Protein: CASSSTQGAYNQPQHF. The chain employs TRBV7-9 and TRBJ1-5; the match to TRBD1 covers 9 bases. The junction had 7 bases not matched to a gene; V was cut back by 4 bases and J by 3 bases. This CDR3 has 16 amino acids. Germline lookup yields CDR1 SEHNR and CDR2 FQNEAQ (reference sequence).

In nucleotides, the CDR3 is TGCGCCAGCAGCTTGTGGGCAGGGGTTTCCTACAATGAGCAGTTCTTC. Its translation is CASSLWAGVSYNEQFF. The chain employs TRBV5-1 and TRBJ2-1, with D possibly matching TRBD1 (6 bases). V was clipped by 1 base and J by 1 base, with 12 bases between them. Germline V CDR1 and CDR2: SGHRS, YFSETQ. The CDR3 has 16 residues.

This clone showed up just a few times. The CDR3 loop is CASSLGTSGRDEQFF. DNA for the CDR3: TGTGCCAGCAGCTTAGGGACTAGCGGGAGAGATGAGCAGTTCTTC. This chain uses TRBV11-2 with TRBJ2-1; 13 bases are shared with TRBD2. The CDR3 is made up of 15 amino acids. Trimming cost V 1 base and J 8 bases; bases outside gene matches: 2. Germline assignment: CDR1 SGHAT and CDR2 FQNNGV. Full variable domain (rest looked up from reference TRBV11-2 and TRBJ2-1): EAGVAQSPRYKIIEKRQSVAFWCNPISGHATLYWYQQILGQGPKLLIQFQNNGVVDDSQLPKDRFSAERLKGVDSTLKIQPAKLEDSAVYLCASSLGTSGRDEQFFGPGTRLTVL.

This clone occurred once. The chain carries TRBV4-3 and TRBJ1-6; TRBD1 matches 9 bases. This CDR3 spans 13 amino acids. With 3 bases clipped from V and 9 bases from J, the junction kept 0 bases outside the gene matches. Germline V CDR1 and CDR2: LGHNA, YSLEER. In DNA form, the CDR3 reads TGCGCCAGCAGCCAGGGACAGGGTTCACCCCTCCACTTT. The encoded protein is CASSQGQGSPLHF.

A few counts support this clone. The CDR3 DNA reads TGTGCCACACTTATGGGGCCGTTTGACTACGAGCAGTACTTC. It yields the protein CATLMGPFDYEQYF. The gene calls are TRBV6-1 and TRBJ2-7; tentative D call: TRBD1 (5 bases). V was pared by 10 bases and J by 3 bases, with 19 bases between. The CDR3 is 14 amino acids. CDR1 is MNHNS and CDR2 is SASEGT in the germline V gene.

This chain joins TRBV5-1 and TRBJ2-3; 7 bases match TRBD2. This CDR3 is 15 amino acids long. Looked up from germline, CDR1 is SGHRS and CDR2 is YFSETQ. Germline trimming cut 4 bases from V and 6 bases from J; bases unmatched to any gene: 11. The CDR3 coding sequence is TGCGCCAGCAGCCCGGAGGCGGGAGCATGGGATACGCAGTATTTT. This codes for CASSPEAGAWDTQYF.

The chain uses TRBV6-1 and TRBJ1-2; 10 nucleotides align to TRBD1. This CDR3 comprises 15 residues. V gave up 4 bases and J gave up 4 bases; unmatched junction bases: 6. CDR1 is MNHNS, CDR2 SASEGT, per germline. The CDR3 reads CASSVGTGVVYGYTF. The CDR3, as DNA: TGTGCCAGCAGTGTTGGGACAGGGGTGGTCTATGGCTACACCTTC.

The chain is built from TRBV18 and TRBJ1-6, with D uncertain. Germline V gene data show CDR1 as KGHSH and CDR2 as LQKENI. Trimming shortened V by 3 bases and J by 5 bases, and 17 bases separated the two germline ends. The CDR3 runs to 17 residues. CDR3 nucleotide sequence: TGTGCCAGCTCACCCTCGGTACGAACCCTAAATAATTCACCCCTCCACTTT. The encoded protein is CASSPSVRTLNNSPLHF.

The genes are TRBV4-1 and TRBJ2-1; maybe TRBD2 (5 bases). This CDR3 spans 17 amino acids. The ends were cut back, 4 bases at V and 4 bases at J, with 20 bases in the middle. The V gene's germline CDR1 is MGHRA and CDR2 YSYEKL. The CDR3: CASSPRVQANMYNEQFF. In DNA form, the CDR3 reads TGCGCCAGCAGCCCGCGGGTCCAGGCGAACATGTACAATGAGCAGTTCTTC.

The V call is TRBV30, the J call TRBJ2-1; unclear D gene. Germline lookup yields CDR1 GTSNPN and CDR2 SVGIG (reference sequence). The CDR3 is made up of 13 amino acids. V gave up 1 base and J gave up 5 bases, with 9 bases separating them. CDR3 sequence reads: CAWSGNSDNEQFF. The CDR3 nucleotides are TGTGCCTGGAGTGGTAACTCTGACAATGAGCAGTTCTTC.

The chain employs TRBV6-5 and TRBJ2-2; possibly TRBD1 for D (6 bases). The germline CDR1 and CDR2 sequences are MNHEY and SVGAGI. There are 15 residues in the CDR3. V lost 2 bases and J 1 base, leaving 8 bases between the germline ends. The CDR3 spells CASSYVRGNTGELFF. The CDR3 region has the DNA TGTGCCAGCAGTTACGTCAGGGGGAACACCGGGGAGCTGTTTTTT.

V usage is TRBV5-6 and J usage is TRBJ2-3; TRBD2 agrees at 11 bases. The V gene end was trimmed by 0 bases and the J gene end by 1 base; junction bases not matched to a gene: 4. The CDR3 extends over 17 amino acids. The germline V gene has CDR1 SGHDT and CDR2 YYEEEE. The CDR3, as DNA: TGTGCCAGCAGCTTGGTGGGGACTAGCGGCCGCACAGATACGCAGTATTTT. Translation: CASSLVGTSGRTDTQYF.

The V gene is TRBV27, the J gene TRBJ2-3; 10 bases fit TRBD2. Germline V lookup: CDR1 MNHEY, CDR2 SMNVEV (reference sequence). This CDR3 region has 16 residues. Germline trimming cut 5 bases from V and 4 bases from J; bases unmatched to any gene: 9. CDR3 in amino acids: CASSDQAGGLSDTQYF. The CDR3, as DNA: TGTGCCAGCAGTGACCAAGCGGGAGGGCTCTCAGATACGCAGTATTTT.

The genes are TRBV11-1 and TRBJ2-2, with D possibly being TRBD1 (6 bases). This CDR3 comprises 14 residues. Trimming stripped 4 bases from V and 1 base from J, with 7 bases between. Germline V gives CDR1 SGHAT, CDR2 FQDESV (reference sequence). The CDR3 nucleotides are TGTGCCAGCAGCTGGGGACAGAACACCGGGGAGCTGTTTTTT. Residues: CASSWGQNTGELFF.

The chain has TRBV4-1 and TRBJ1-5; D unclear. CDR1 is MGHRA and CDR2 is YSYEKL in the germline V gene. Trimming took 0 bases from V and 0 from J, leaving 6 bases between them. This CDR3 has 15 residues. The CDR3 sequence is CASSQESFSNQPQHF. CDR3 sequence (DNA): TGCGCCAGCAGCCAAGAGAGTTTTAGCAATCAGCCCCAGCATTTT.

The chain combines TRBV5-6 with TRBJ2-1; the D gene is possibly TRBD2 (6 bases). This CDR3 is 15 amino acids long. Trimming cost V 4 bases and J 5 bases, with 16 bases left between them. The germline gives CDR1 SGHDT, CDR2 YYEEEE. The CDR3 spells CASSGELGTDNEQFF. In DNA, the CDR3 is TGTGCCAGCAGCGGTGAGCTAGGGACTGACAATGAGCAGTTCTTC.